This TCR beta chain is drawn from a study of CD8+ T cells in alopecia areata. Across the study: Treated individuals took tofacitinib by mouth, 5 to 10 mg twice daily. Tofacitinib treatment spanned 6 to 18 months, with 6 months off drug afterward. Study conclusions and caveats: Across lesional scalp, and particularly alopecia totalis/universalis, clonality surpassed that of normal scalp. The study found TCR sharing across patients less clear than in mice, possibly for HLA reasons.

Researchers gathered lesional scalp punch biopsies and peripheral blood from patients with alopecia areata. Once RNA had been extracted, it was reverse transcribed into cDNA to act as the sequencing template. The table came from immunoSEQ multiplex PCR; TCRdb's copy has only in-frame clones and leaves some out. The data contain about 12,000 clones, roughly 50% of them seen just once; the ten biggest clones take up 10% to 15%. A note on this clone: Its antigen remains unknown.

The V end lost 0 bases, the J end lost 3 bases, and 16 bases lay between the germline ends. The CDR3 runs to 16 residues. CDR1 SGHRS and CDR2 YFSETQ come from the germline V gene. Specimen: skin. This sequence originates from a human donor with alopecia areata. The chain uses TRBV5-1 and TRBJ2-7; the D is unclear. The CDR3 is CASSLAPSAEIYEQYF. In nucleotides, the CDR3 is TGCGCCAGCAGCTTGGCCCCCTCGGCGGAAATCTACGAGCAGTACTTC. The full variable domain, with the rest looked up from reference TRBV5-1 and TRBJ2-7, is KAGVTQTPRYLIKTRGQQVTLSCSPISGHRSVSWYQQTPGQGLQFLFEYFSETQRNKGNFPGRFSGRQFSNSRSEMNVSTLELGDSALYLCASSLAPSAEIYEQYFGPGTRLTVT.